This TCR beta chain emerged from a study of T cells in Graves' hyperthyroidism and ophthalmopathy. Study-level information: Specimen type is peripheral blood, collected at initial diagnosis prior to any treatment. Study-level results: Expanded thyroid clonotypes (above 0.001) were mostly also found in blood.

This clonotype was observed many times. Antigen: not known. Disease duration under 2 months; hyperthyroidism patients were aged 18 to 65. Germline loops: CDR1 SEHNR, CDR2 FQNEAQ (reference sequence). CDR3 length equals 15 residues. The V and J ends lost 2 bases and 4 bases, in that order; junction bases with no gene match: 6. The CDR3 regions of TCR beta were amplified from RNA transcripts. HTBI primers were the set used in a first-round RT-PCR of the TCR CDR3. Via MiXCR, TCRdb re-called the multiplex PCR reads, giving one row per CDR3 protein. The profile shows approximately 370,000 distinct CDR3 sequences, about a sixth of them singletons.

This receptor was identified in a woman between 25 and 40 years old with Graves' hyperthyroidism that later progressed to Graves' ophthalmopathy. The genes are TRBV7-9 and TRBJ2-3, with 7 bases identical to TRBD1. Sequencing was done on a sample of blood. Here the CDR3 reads CASSLPTGSPDTQYF. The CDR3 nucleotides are TGTGCCAGCAGCTTACCGACAGGGTCTCCAGATACGCAGTATTTT. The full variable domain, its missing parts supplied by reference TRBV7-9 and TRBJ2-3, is DTGVSQNPRHKITKRGQNVTFRCDPISEHNRLYWYRQTLGQGPEFLTYFQNEAQLEKSRLLSDRFSAERPKGSFSTLEIQRTEQGDSAMYLCASSLPTGSPDTQYFGPGTRLTVL.